These 21 T cell receptor beta chains originate from one sample sequenced in a study of T-cell reconstitution after alpha-beta-depleted transplantation in children. The library targeted TCRbeta and was prepared with unique molecular identifiers. TCRdb reprocessed the PCR reads with MiXCR, giving one entry per CDR3 protein. The sample consists of 400,000 to 500,000 distinct CDR3 sequences, approximately 11% of them appearing once. The sequenced sample was PBMCs from the stem cell graft donor, obtained from the stem cell graft. These receptors originate from a human donor who donated a stem cell graft to a child with acute myeloid leukemia.

The chain recombines TRBV6-5 with TRBJ2-5; D possibly corresponds to TRBD1 (5 bases). The V and J ends lost 0 bases and 5 bases respectively, with 10 bases between them. This CDR3 has 14 amino acids. Germline CDR1 is MNHEY and CDR2 is SVGAGI. The CDR3 region is CASSYSGPAETQYF. The CDR3 coding sequence is TGTGCCAGCAGTTACTCGGGGCCGGCGGAGACCCAGTACTTC.

Only a few counts were recorded for this clonotype. The chain uses TRBV5-5 and TRBJ1-1; 8 bases are a match to TRBD1. The CDR3 contains 15 residues. CDR1 SGHKS and CDR2 YYEKEE come from the germline V gene (reference sequence). The junction had 7 bases not matched to a gene; V was cut back by 3 bases and J by 3 bases. The CDR3 DNA sequence: TGTGCCAGCAGCTCCCAGGGGGCAGGTTACACTGAAGCTTTCTTT. Amino acid sequence: CASSSQGAGYTEAFF.

This clonotype was counted only a few times. J is TRBJ2-5 and V is TRBV18; TRBD2 aligns across 8 bases. The trim removed 4 bases at V and 5 bases at J, leaving 6 bases unmatched. Germline V CDR1 and CDR2: KGHSH, LQKENI. The CDR3 extends over 14 amino acids. The CDR3 DNA reads TGTGCCAGCTCACTCCGGGAGGGCGGCGAGACCCAGTACTTC. Its translation: CASSLREGGETQYF.

This clonotype was counted only a few times. The chain employs TRBV10-3 and TRBJ2-3, with 11 bases identical to TRBD1. The length of the CDR3 is 15 residues. The V gene end was trimmed by 6 bases and the J gene end by 6 bases; junction bases not matched to a gene: 8. CDR1 is ENHRY and CDR2 is SYGVKD in the germline V gene. DNA of the CDR3: TGTGCCATCAGAACCGGGACAGGGGGTGCTGATACGCAGTATTTT. This codes for CAIRTGTGGADTQYF.

About this clonotype itself: A read error may produce the germline difference seen at one junction end. This chain connects TRBV20-1 to TRBJ1-1; D unclear. The CDR3 consists of 13 residues. CDR1 is DFQATT, CDR2 SNEGSKA, per germline (reference sequence). The CDR3 DNA is TGCATTGCTAGAGTCACCGAGAACACGGAAGCTTTCTTT. Translating gives CIARVTENTEAFF.

This clonotype has more than one count but fewer than ten. The rearrangement uses TRBV20-1 and TRBJ2-1; D is ambiguous. Trimming took 0 bases from V and 8 from J, leaving 8 bases between them. CDR3 length: 12 residues. Germline CDR1 DFQATT, CDR2 SNEGSKA (reference sequence). CDR3 residues: CSARDLPHEQFF. For the CDR3, the DNA is TGCAGTGCTAGAGATCTGCCTCATGAGCAGTTCTTC.

The rearrangement uses TRBV3-1 and TRBJ1-5; D remains unclear. The CDR3 sequence is 13 residues long. V was shortened by 4 bases and J by 4 bases, with 8 bases between the two germline ends. The germline V gene encodes CDR1 LGHDT and CDR2 YNNKEL (reference sequence). CDR3 protein: CASSREGNQPQHF. In DNA, the CDR3 is TGTGCCAGCAGCCGGGAGGGAAATCAGCCCCAGCATTTT.

This clonotype was seen many times. For the CDR3, the DNA is TGCAGCGTTCCCCCTAGCGGGAGAGGGGTATGGGAGACCCAGTACTTC. This codes for CSVPPSGRGVWETQYF. The chain has TRBV29-1 and TRBJ2-5, with TRBD2 identical over 10 bases. The ends lost 5 bases at V and 5 bases at J; junction bases unmatched: 14. Germline V gene data show CDR1 as SQVTM and CDR2 as ANQGSEA. The CDR3 contains 16 residues.

This chain links TRBV5-1 with TRBJ2-3; D unclear. The CDR3 contains 15 residues. Trimming took 4 bases from V and 6 from J, leaving 18 bases between them. Germline V CDR1 and CDR2: SGHRS, YFSETQ. The CDR3 loop reads CASSLWTPNLDTQYF. The CDR3 DNA reads TGCGCCAGCAGCCTTTGGACCCCGAATCTGGATACGCAGTATTTT.

This clonotype was detected many times. The V gene is TRBV10-2, the J gene TRBJ2-7, with 10 bases aligning to TRBD1. In germline, CDR1 is WSHSY, CDR2 SAAADI. The ends lost 5 bases at V and 6 bases at J; junction bases unmatched: 7. CDR3 length: 14 amino acids. Written as DNA, the CDR3 is TGCGCCAGCAGTTCCGGGACAGGGGTTATCGAGCAGTACGTC. It yields the protein CASSSGTGVIEQYV.

This clonotype was found a few times. CDR3 sequence: CASDAGGSYNEQFF. The CDR3 nucleotides are TGTGCCAGTGACGCAGGGGGTAGCTACAATGAGCAGTTCTTC. V and J are TRBV6-1 and TRBJ2-1, with TRBD1 matching 7 bases. V lost 9 bases to trimming and J lost 3 bases; unmatched junction nucleotides: 8. CDR1 MNHNS and CDR2 SASEGT come from the germline V gene. The CDR3 contains 14 residues.

This clonotype came up a few times. The chain links TRBV7-9 to TRBJ2-2, with 7 bases that match TRBD1. Germline trimming cut 5 bases from V and 1 base from J; bases unmatched to any gene: 7. The CDR3 contains 16 residues. Germline V CDR1 and CDR2: SEHNR, FQNEAQ (reference sequence). CDR3: CASSLFGDRNTGELFF. As DNA, the CDR3 is TGTGCCAGCAGCCTATTTGGGGACAGGAACACCGGGGAGCTGTTTTTT.

This chain uses TRBV20-1 with TRBJ2-5, with D unresolved. Germline V gene data show CDR1 as DFQATT and CDR2 as SNEGSKA (reference sequence). The CDR3 has 12 amino acids. Trimming shortened V by 3 bases and J by 4 bases, and 9 bases separated the two germline ends. For the CDR3, the DNA is TGCAGTGCTAGCCGGCGTTTAGAGACCCAGTACTTC. It yields the protein CSASRRLETQYF.

The chain uses TRBV21-1 and TRBJ1-2; the tabulated D call, TRBD1, remains unverified against the DNA. TRBV21-1 is a pseudogene. This CDR3 has 17 residues. The CDR3 DNA reads as TGTGCCAGCAGCAAATCAAAGGACAGGCAGCTTAACTATGGCTACACCTTC. Translating it yields CASSKSKDRQLNYGYTF.

The gene calls are TRBV12-3 or TRBV12-4 and TRBJ1-1; possible D gene TRBD1, 5 bases. Trimming left V 7 bases short and J 5 bases short, with 14 bases between. The length of the CDR3 is 13 residues. CDR3 bases: TGTGCCAGCACCTTCCTAGGGGCAACTGAAGCTTTCTTT. As protein: CASTFLGATEAFF.

This clonotype was seen a handful of times. This sequence joins TRBV20-1 and TRBJ2-7; TRBD1 might be the D (6 bases). The ends were cut back, 6 bases at V and 2 bases at J, with 17 bases in the middle. Looked up from germline, CDR1 is DFQATT and CDR2 is SNEGSKA (reference sequence). The CDR3 spans 14 residues. The DNA of the CDR3 is TGCAGTGCCTCGAGGGGGTTTGCCCCCTACGAGCAGTACTTC. It translates to CSASRGFAPYEQYF.

Remarks on this clonotype: Possible read error: a much larger clone is one base away. The chain combines TRBV7-6 with TRBJ1-4; no firm D call. Germline V CDR1 and CDR2: SGHVS, FNYEAQ. CDR3 size: 16 residues. V lost 4 bases to trimming and J lost 7 bases, with 19 bases between them. CDR3 nucleotide sequence: TGTGCCAGCAGCTCCCGCACCGGGGTAGCTAGTGAAAAACTGTTTTTT. It encodes CASSSRTGVASEKLFF.

This clonotype appeared a few times. The CDR3 sequence is CASSLSFLASDTQYF. The CDR3 DNA reads as TGTGCCAGCAGCTTGTCGTTTCTAGCTTCAGATACGCAGTATTTT. J is TRBJ2-3 and V is TRBV11-2; possibly TRBD2 for D (5 bases). Germline-derived CDR1 and CDR2 are SGHAT and FQNNGV. V lost 3 bases and J 4 bases, leaving 14 bases between the germline ends. The CDR3 contains 15 residues.

This clonotype has just a few counts. The chain combines TRBV7-2 with TRBJ2-3, with D uncertain. V dropped 6 bases and J dropped 0 bases, with 7 bases sitting between them. The CDR3 sequence is 13 residues long. The germline CDR1 and CDR2 sequences are SGHTA and FQGNSA. In DNA, the CDR3 is TGTGCCAGCAGTCGTCAAAGCACAGATACGCAGTATTTT. Its translation: CASSRQSTDTQYF.

The chain links TRBV5-1 to TRBJ1-5, with D unresolved. Germline CDR1 is SGHRS and CDR2 is YFSETQ. This CDR3 has 15 amino acids. V was pared by 1 base and J by 0 bases, with 8 bases between. The CDR3 DNA reads TGCGCCAGCAGCTTGAGGGATTATAGCAATCAGCCCCAGCATTTT. Residues: CASSLRDYSNQPQHF.

This clonotype has just a few counts. This rearrangement joins TRBV27 to TRBJ1-1; 9 bases fit TRBD1. Germline CDR1 MNHEY, CDR2 SMNVEV (reference sequence). V trimming: 6 bases; J trimming: 10 bases; junction bases outside the gene matches: 9. The length of the CDR3 is 13 residues. CDR3 protein: CASRGTGFKAAFF. Here the CDR3 DNA reads TGTGCCAGCAGGGGGACAGGGTTTAAAGCAGCTTTCTTT.